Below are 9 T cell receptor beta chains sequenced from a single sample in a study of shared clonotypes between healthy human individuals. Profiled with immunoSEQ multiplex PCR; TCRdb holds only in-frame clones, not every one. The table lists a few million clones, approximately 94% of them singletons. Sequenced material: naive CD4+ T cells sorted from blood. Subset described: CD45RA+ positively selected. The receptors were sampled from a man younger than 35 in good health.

The CDR3 DNA reads as TGTGCCAGCAGTCTACAGTCCAATAATTCACCCCTCCACTTT. Its protein product is CASSLQSNNSPLHF. The rearrangement links TRBV6-5 to TRBJ1-6; D is unresolved. V lost 5 bases, J lost 5 bases, and 10 bases lay in between. Germline CDR1 and CDR2: MNHEY and SVGAGI. The CDR3 covers 14 residues.

CDR3 sequence reads: CASEGGYTEAFF. The CDR3 DNA reads TGTGCCAGTGAGGGGGGGTATACTGAAGCTTTCTTT. The rearrangement joins TRBV21-1 to TRBJ1-1. TRBV21-1 is deemed a pseudogene. The CDR3 has 12 amino acids.

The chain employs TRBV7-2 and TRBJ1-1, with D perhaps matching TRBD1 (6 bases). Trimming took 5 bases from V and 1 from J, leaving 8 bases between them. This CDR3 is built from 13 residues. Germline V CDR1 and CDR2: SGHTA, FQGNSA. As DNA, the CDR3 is TGTGCCAGCAGCCGGGGACAGAACACTGAAGCTTTCTTT. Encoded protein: CASSRGQNTEAFF.

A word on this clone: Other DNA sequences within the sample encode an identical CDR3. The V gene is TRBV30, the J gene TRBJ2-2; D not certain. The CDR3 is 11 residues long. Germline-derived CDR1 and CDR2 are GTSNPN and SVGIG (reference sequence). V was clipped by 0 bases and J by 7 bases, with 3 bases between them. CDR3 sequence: CAWSVRGELFF. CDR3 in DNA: TGTGCCTGGAGTGTACGCGGGGAGCTGTTTTTT. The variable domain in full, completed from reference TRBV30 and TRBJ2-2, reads SQTIHQWPATLVQPVGSPLSLECTVEGTSNPNLYWYRQAAGRGLQLLFYSVGIGQISSEVPQNLSASRPQDRQFILSSKKLLLSDSGFYLCAWSVRGELFFGEGSRLTVL.

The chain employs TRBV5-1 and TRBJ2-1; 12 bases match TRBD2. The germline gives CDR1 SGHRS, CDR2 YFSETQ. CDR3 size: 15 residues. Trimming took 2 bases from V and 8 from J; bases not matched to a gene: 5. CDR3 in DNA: TGCGCCAGCAGCTTACTAGCGGGGGGACTAGATGAGCAGTTCTTC. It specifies CASSLLAGGLDEQFF.

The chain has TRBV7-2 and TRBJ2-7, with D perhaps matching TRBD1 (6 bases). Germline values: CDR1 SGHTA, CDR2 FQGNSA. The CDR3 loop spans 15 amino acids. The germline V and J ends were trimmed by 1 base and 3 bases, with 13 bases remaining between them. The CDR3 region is CASSLVVGADYEQYF. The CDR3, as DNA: TGTGCCAGCAGCTTAGTAGTGGGGGCGGACTACGAGCAGTACTTC. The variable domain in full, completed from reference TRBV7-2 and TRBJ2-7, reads GAGVSQSPSNKVTEKGKDVELRCDPISGHTALYWYRQSLGQGLEFLIYFQGNSAPDKSGLPSDRFSAERTGGSVSTLTIQRTQQEDSAVYLCASSLVVGADYEQYFGPGTRLTVT.

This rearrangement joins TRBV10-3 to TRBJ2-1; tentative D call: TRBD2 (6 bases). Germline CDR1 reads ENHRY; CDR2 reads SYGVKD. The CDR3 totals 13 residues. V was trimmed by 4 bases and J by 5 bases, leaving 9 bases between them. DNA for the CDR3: TGTGCCATCAGTGTTGGAGGGGACAATGAGCAGTTCTTC. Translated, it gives CAISVGGDNEQFF.

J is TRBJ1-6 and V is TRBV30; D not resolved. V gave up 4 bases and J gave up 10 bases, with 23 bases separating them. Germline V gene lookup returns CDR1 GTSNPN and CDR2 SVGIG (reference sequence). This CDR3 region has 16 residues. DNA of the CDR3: TGTGCCTGGACTTTCCTCGGAGCCGGGTTAAAGTCACCCCTCCACTTT. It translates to CAWTFLGAGLKSPLHF.

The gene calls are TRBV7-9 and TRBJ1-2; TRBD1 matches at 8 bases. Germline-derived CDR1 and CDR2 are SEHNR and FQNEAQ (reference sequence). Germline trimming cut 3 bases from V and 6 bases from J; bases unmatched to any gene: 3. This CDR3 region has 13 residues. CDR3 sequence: CASSFDRGHGYTF. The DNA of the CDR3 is TGTGCCAGCAGCTTCGACAGGGGCCATGGCTACACCTTC.